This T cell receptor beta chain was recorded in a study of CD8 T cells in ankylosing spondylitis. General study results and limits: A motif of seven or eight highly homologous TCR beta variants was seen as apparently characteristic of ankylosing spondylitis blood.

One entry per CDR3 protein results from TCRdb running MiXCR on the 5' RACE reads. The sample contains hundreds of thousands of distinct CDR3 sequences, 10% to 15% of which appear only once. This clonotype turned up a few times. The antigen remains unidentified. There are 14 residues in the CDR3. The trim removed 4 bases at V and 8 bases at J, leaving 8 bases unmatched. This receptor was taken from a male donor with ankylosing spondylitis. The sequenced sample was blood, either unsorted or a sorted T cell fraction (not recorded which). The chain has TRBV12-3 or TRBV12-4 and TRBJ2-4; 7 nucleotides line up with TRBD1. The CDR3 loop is CASSSGTVEDIQYF. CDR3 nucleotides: TGTGCCAGCAGTTCAGGGACAGTGGAGGACATTCAGTACTTC.